The rows below give T cell receptor beta chains drawn from one sample of a study of Graves' ophthalmopathy and Graves' hyperthyroidism. TCRdb analysed the multiplex PCR reads with MiXCR anew, one entry per CDR3 protein. The table shows around 670,000 distinct CDR3 sequences, with 35% to 50% occurring only once. What was sequenced was peripheral blood. The receptors originated from an adult man with Graves' ophthalmopathy. CDR3s include the opening cysteine and the closing phenylalanine or tryptophan. D genes are given only for firm matches. Some rows mark clone size as missing; the rest say once, few, many or name a class of expanded clone.

V gene: TRBV19; D gene: .; J gene: TRBJ2-7; clone size: many; CDR3 protein: CATSESSYEQYF; CDR3 DNA: TGTGCCACCTCCGAGAGCTCCTACGAGCAGTACTTC
V gene: TRBV29-1; D gene: .; J gene: TRBJ1-1; clone size: .; CDR3 protein: CSVEWGSLDEAFF; CDR3 DNA: TGCAGCGTTGAATGGGGCAGCCTGGATGAAGCTTTCTTT
V gene: TRBV7-8; D gene: TRBD1; J gene: TRBJ1-2; clone size: many; CDR3 protein: CASSSGQGHGYTF; CDR3 DNA: TGTGCCAGCAGCTCGGGACAGGGACATGGCTACACCTTC
V gene: TRBV7-9; D gene: .; J gene: TRBJ1-4; clone size: .; CDR3 protein: CASSSLGREKLFF; CDR3 DNA: TGTGCCAGCAGCTCGTTGGGTCGAGAAAAACTGTTTTTT
V gene: TRBV15; D gene: .; J gene: TRBJ2-5; clone size: few; CDR3 protein: CATSRDMGGTQYF; CDR3 DNA: TGTGCCACCAGCAGAGATATGGGAGGGACCCAGTACTTC
V gene: TRBV11-2; D gene: .; J gene: TRBJ2-7; clone size: .; CDR3 protein: CASSLERSGGQYF; CDR3 DNA: TGTGCCAGCAGCTTAGAAAGGTCTGGCGGGCAGTACTTC
V gene: TRBV20-1; D gene: .; J gene: TRBJ2-7; clone size: few; CDR3 protein: CSAIRKYEQYF; CDR3 DNA: TGCAGTGCTATCAGAAAATACGAGCAGTACTTC
V gene: TRBV7-9; D gene: .; J gene: TRBJ1-1; clone size: many; CDR3 protein: CASSPAGRLVGTEAFF; CDR3 DNA: TGTGCCAGCAGCCCCGCGGGGCGGCTTGTGGGAACTGAAGCTTTCTTT
V gene: TRBV25-1; D gene: .; J gene: TRBJ2-2; clone size: .; CDR3 protein: CASSDSLELFF; CDR3 DNA: TGTGCCAGCAGTGACAGTTTAGAGCTGTTTTTT
V gene: TRBV11-2; D gene: .; J gene: TRBJ2-2; clone size: .; CDR3 protein: CASSLSPSTGELFF; CDR3 DNA: TGTGCCAGCAGCTTGTCACCAAGCACCGGGGAGCTGTTTTTT
V gene: TRBV6-1; D gene: TRBD1; J gene: TRBJ2-7; clone size: .; CDR3 protein: CASSKGQGGYEQYF; CDR3 DNA: TGTGCCAGCAGTAAAGGACAGGGGGGGTACGAGCAGTACTTC
V gene: TRBV7-6; D gene: TRBD1; J gene: TRBJ1-1; clone size: many; CDR3 protein: CASSLADRGDEAFF; CDR3 DNA: TGTGCCAGCAGCTTAGCGGACAGGGGTGATGAAGCTTTCTTT
V gene: TRBV29-1; D gene: TRBD1; J gene: TRBJ1-5; clone size: once; CDR3 protein: CSDRDSGNQPQHF; CDR3 DNA: TGCAGCGACAGGGACAGTGGCAATCAGCCCCAGCATTTT
V gene: TRBV9; D gene: TRBD1; J gene: TRBJ1-1; clone size: .; CDR3 protein: CASIVGTVNTEAFF; CDR3 DNA: TGTGCCAGCATAGTCGGGACAGTGAACACTGAAGCTTTCTTT
V gene: TRBV20-1; D gene: TRBD2; J gene: TRBJ2-7; clone size: .; CDR3 protein: CSARDGGGAHYEQYF; CDR3 DNA: TGCAGTGCTAGAGATGGGGGAGGGGCTCACTACGAGCAGTACTTC
V gene: TRBV25-1; D gene: .; J gene: TRBJ1-2; clone size: .; CDR3 protein: CASSDSPNYGYTF; CDR3 DNA: TGTGCCAGCAGCGACAGCCCTAACTATGGCTACACCTTC
V gene: TRBV2; D gene: .; J gene: TRBJ1-4; clone size: many; CDR3 protein: CASSEDLLGPNEKLFF; CDR3 DNA: TGTGCCAGCAGTGAAGATCTGCTGGGCCCCAATGAAAAACTGTTTTTT
V gene: TRBV4-1; D gene: .; J gene: TRBJ2-5; clone size: few; CDR3 protein: CASSQDRDKSYQETQYF; CDR3 DNA: TGCGCCAGCAGCCAAGATAGGGACAAGTCGTACCAAGAGACCCAGTACTTC
V gene: TRBV4-2; D gene: .; J gene: TRBJ2-7; clone size: few; CDR3 protein: CASSQGGDAAYEQYF; CDR3 DNA: TGTGCCAGCAGCCAAGGGGGCGACGCAGCCTACGAGCAGTACTTC
V gene: TRBV12-3/TRBV12-4; D gene: .; J gene: TRBJ1-2; clone size: once; CDR3 protein: CASSLKGGAYGYTF; CDR3 DNA: TGTGCCAGCAGCTTAAAAGGGGGAGCCTATGGCTACACCTTC
V gene: TRBV20-1; D gene: TRBD2; J gene: TRBJ2-3; clone size: .; CDR3 protein: CSARQTSGTDTQYF; CDR3 DNA: TGCAGTGCTAGACAAACTAGCGGGACAGATACGCAGTATTTT
V gene: TRBV2; D gene: .; J gene: TRBJ1-2; clone size: many; CDR3 protein: CASLGRVNYGYTF; CDR3 DNA: TGTGCCAGCCTGGGCAGGGTTAACTATGGCTACACCTTC
V gene: TRBV5-4; D gene: .; J gene: TRBJ1-1; clone size: many; CDR3 protein: CASSLVAGLTEAFF; CDR3 DNA: TGTGCCAGCAGCTTGGTGGCAGGCCTCACTGAAGCTTTCTTT
V gene: TRBV9; D gene: .; J gene: TRBJ2-2; clone size: .; CDR3 protein: CASSVGPLGTGELFF; CDR3 DNA: TGTGCCAGCAGCGTTGGACCGTTGGGCACCGGGGAGCTGTTTTTT
V gene: TRBV10-3; D gene: TRBD1; J gene: TRBJ1-5; clone size: many; CDR3 protein: CASSDRGGGQPQHF; CDR3 DNA: TGTGCCAGCAGCGACAGGGGAGGAGGGCAGCCCCAGCATTTT
V gene: TRBV20-1; D gene: TRBD1; J gene: TRBJ2-3; clone size: once; CDR3 protein: CSARAGQGVDTQYF; CDR3 DNA: TGCAGTGCTAGAGCGGGACAGGGGGTGGATACGCAGTATTTT
V gene: TRBV15; D gene: .; J gene: TRBJ2-5; clone size: once; CDR3 protein: CATSSVHEGRIQETQYF; CDR3 DNA: TGTGCCACCAGCAGCGTCCACGAGGGGCGGATCCAAGAGACCCAGTACTTC
V gene: TRBV10-3; D gene: .; J gene: TRBJ2-3; clone size: .; CDR3 protein: CASSALAQSTDTQYF; CDR3 DNA: TGTGCCAGCAGTGCACTAGCTCAGAGCACAGATACGCAGTATTTT
V gene: TRBV24-1; D gene: .; J gene: TRBJ1-2; clone size: many; CDR3 protein: CATSDLDRSGYTF; CDR3 DNA: TGTGCCACCAGTGATCTAGACAGGTCGGGCTACACCTTC
V gene: TRBV11-2; D gene: .; J gene: TRBJ1-4; clone size: .; CDR3 protein: CASSLTSGTSYEKLFF; CDR3 DNA: TGTGCCAGCAGCCTGACTTCGGGCACGTCGTATGAAAAACTGTTTTTT
V gene: TRBV24-1; D gene: .; J gene: TRBJ1-5; clone size: few; CDR3 protein: CASSLSGGGQPQHF; CDR3 DNA: TGTGCCAGCAGTTTATCTGGAGGAGGTCAGCCCCAGCATTTT
V gene: TRBV2; D gene: TRBD1; J gene: TRBJ1-2; clone size: .; CDR3 protein: CASSVSGQGSHGYTF; CDR3 DNA: TGTGCCAGCAGTGTTTCGGGACAGGGATCGCATGGCTACACCTTC
V gene: TRBV25-1; D gene: TRBD1; J gene: TRBJ2-2; clone size: .; CDR3 protein: CAWSADRGVPGELFF; CDR3 DNA: TGTGCCTGGAGTGCGGACAGGGGCGTCCCGGGGGAGCTGTTTTTT